The 20 T cell receptor beta chains in this list originate from one sample, sequenced in a study of OX40 agonist ivuxolimab in advanced cancers. Only in-frame clones appear in the TCRdb table, and some are missing; sequencing was by immunoSEQ multiplex PCR. This sample yields around 60,000 clones, of which around 88% are seen a single time; around 0.56% belongs to the top ten. Sequencing was performed on CD4+ or CD8+ T cells sorted from blood, taken in a trial of the OX40 agonist ivuxolimab. These receptors all stem from an adult with an advanced solid tumor such as melanoma, head and neck, liver or kidney cancer.

This sequence joins TRBV6-6 and TRBJ1-4; D gene unclear. Per the germline V gene, CDR1 is MNHNY and CDR2 is SVGAGI (reference sequence). The CDR3 length is 13 residues. The V end was cut by 0 bases, the J end by 7 bases, with 6 bases between. This CDR3 reads CASSYSTSEKLFF. The CDR3, as DNA: TGTGCCAGCAGTTACTCGACCTCTGAAAAACTGTTTTTT.

The V and J genes are TRBV7-9 and TRBJ2-1, with D uncertain. The germline CDR1 and CDR2 sequences are SEHNR and FQNEAQ (reference sequence). This CDR3 region has 12 residues. With 3 bases removed from V and 3 bases from J, the gap between germline ends came to 3 bases. The CDR3 region is CASSFYYNEQFF. The CDR3 nucleotides read TGTGCCAGCAGCTTCTACTACAATGAGCAGTTCTTC.

The rearrangement joins TRBV4-2 to TRBJ2-7, with D maybe TRBD1 (6 bases). CDR1 LGHNA and CDR2 YNFKEQ come from the germline V gene. CDR3 length: 20 residues. Trimming removed 0 bases from V and 2 bases from J, with 26 bases in between. The CDR3 DNA is TGTGCCAGCAGCCAAGAACCAACCCCCACTACAGGGTGGGGGACCTACGAGCAGTACTTC. It codes for CASSQEPTPTTGWGTYEQYF.

This chain joins TRBV19 and TRBJ2-7; the match to TRBD1 covers 8 bases. The junction had 20 bases not matched to a gene; V was cut back by 5 bases and J by 2 bases. The CDR3 is made up of 19 amino acids. Germline V gene lookup returns CDR1 LNHDA and CDR2 SQIVND (reference sequence). CDR3 in amino acids: CASSAPQGALTGVPYEQYF. The CDR3 nucleotides read TGTGCCAGTAGTGCCCCCCAGGGGGCGTTGACGGGAGTGCCCTACGAGCAGTACTTC.

The V call is TRBV5-4, the J call TRBJ2-3; 9 bases are shared with TRBD2. The CDR3 sequence is 19 residues long. Germline CDR1 SGHNT, CDR2 YYREEE (reference sequence). With V trimmed by 0 bases and J by 0 bases, 11 bases remained unmatched. The CDR3 nucleotides are TGTGCCAGCAGCTTGGAGGCGGGAGGGCTTCCCGGAAGCACAGATACGCAGTATTTT. Translating it yields CASSLEAGGLPGSTDTQYF.

Points on this clone: Germline and junction disagree at one end, which may indicate a read error. The rearrangement links TRBV7-7 to TRBJ2-5, with 9 bases aligning to TRBD2. The CDR3 has 13 amino acids. Germline CDR1 is SSHAT and CDR2 is FNYEAQ (reference sequence). The CDR3: CASSSGLAETQYF. The CDR3 bases are TGTGCTAGCAGCTCCGGACTAGCGGAGACCCAGTACTTC.

This clone was detected a few times. CDR3 nucleotides: TGTGCCAGCAGTGACGGGACAGGGTATGAAAAACTGTTTTTT. Amino acid sequence: CASSDGTGYEKLFF. The chain links TRBV2 to TRBJ1-4, with TRBD1 matching over 9 bases. This CDR3 comprises 14 residues. The J segment lost 6 bases and the V segment lost 3 bases, leaving 2 bases of the junction unmatched. The germline CDR1 and CDR2 sequences are SNHLY and FYNNEI.

The rearrangement uses TRBV19 and TRBJ1-4, with a weak D call TRBD1 (5 bases). CDR1 and CDR2 from the germline V gene are LNHDA and SQIVND (reference sequence). Trimming pared 6 bases from V and 7 bases from J, leaving 18 bases between. CDR3 size: 15 residues. Here the CDR3 reads CASSPMGRIAEKLFF. In DNA, the CDR3 is TGTGCCAGTAGCCCGATGGGGCGGATAGCTGAAAAACTGTTTTTT.

The chain combines TRBV5-4 with TRBJ2-3; 10 nucleotides match TRBD2. Germline CDR1 reads SGHNT; CDR2 reads YYREEE (reference sequence). V shed 4 bases and J 5 bases; nucleotides not matched to a gene: 7. The CDR3 loop spans 15 amino acids. This CDR3 reads CASSASGRLEDTQYF. Written as DNA, the CDR3 is TGTGCCAGCAGCGCTAGCGGGAGATTAGAAGATACGCAGTATTTT.

J is TRBJ1-4 and V is TRBV6-5; D is perhaps TRBD1 (6 bases). Trimming removed 1 base at V and 8 bases at J, with 14 bases between. Germline V gene lookup returns CDR1 MNHEY and CDR2 SVGAGI. This CDR3 is 15 amino acids long. Here the CDR3 reads CASSYYEGGGEKLFF. The CDR3, as DNA: TGTGCCAGCAGTTACTACGAAGGGGGGGGAGAAAAACTGTTTTTT.

The chain carries TRBV30 and TRBJ2-6; 8 bases match TRBD2. The ends lost 6 bases at V and 2 bases at J; junction bases unmatched: 3. CDR3 size: 14 residues. CDR1 and CDR2 from the germline V gene are GTSNPN and SVGIG (reference sequence). CDR3 residues: CACDGGAGANVLTF. CDR3 DNA: TGTGCCTGCGACGGGGGGGCTGGGGCCAACGTCCTGACTTTC.

This sequence joins TRBV4-2 and TRBJ2-5; D not certain. The CDR3 is made up of 14 amino acids. The germline V gene encodes CDR1 LGHNA and CDR2 YNFKEQ. V lost 0 bases to trimming and J lost 4 bases, with 9 bases between them. In DNA form, the CDR3 reads TGTGCCAGCAGCCAAGAAGCCGATTTAGAGACCCAGTACTTC. Its protein is CASSQEADLETQYF.

This chain uses TRBV10-2 with TRBJ1-1; no firm D call. V lost 3 bases and J 0 bases, leaving 8 bases between the germline ends. This CDR3 is built from 14 residues. The germline V gene has CDR1 WSHSY and CDR2 SAAADI. The chain's CDR3 is CASSDSMVNTEAFF. DNA of the CDR3: TGCGCCAGCAGTGACTCTATGGTGAACACTGAAGCTTTCTTT.

The chain combines TRBV6-1 with TRBJ2-1; 11 bases are shared with TRBD2. This CDR3 spans 14 amino acids. Trimming took 7 bases from V and 4 from J; bases not matched to a gene: 3. Per the germline V gene, CDR1 is MNHNS and CDR2 is SASEGT. Here the CDR3 reads CASTGLAGYNEQFF. The CDR3 coding sequence is TGTGCCAGCACCGGACTAGCGGGTTACAATGAGCAGTTCTTC.

The chain joins TRBV4-2 to TRBJ2-3, with TRBD2 matching over 15 bases. Looked up from germline, CDR1 is LGHNA and CDR2 is YNFKEQ. Unmatched junction bases numbered 16, after V lost 2 bases and J lost 4 bases. The CDR3 runs to 21 residues. The CDR3 reads CASSQIATGLAGGPQADTQYF. CDR3 coding DNA: TGTGCCAGCAGCCAAATAGCCACGGGACTAGCGGGAGGCCCCCAAGCAGATACGCAGTATTTT.

The chain uses TRBV5-1 and TRBJ2-7; 7 bases agree with TRBD1. Germline CDR1 and CDR2: SGHRS and YFSETQ. Trimming at V came to 2 bases and at J to 3 bases, leaving 2 bases not matched to a gene. The length of the CDR3 is 13 residues. CDR3 region: CASSFRQGYEQYF. CDR3 DNA sequence: TGCGCCAGCAGCTTCCGACAGGGCTACGAGCAGTACTTC.

The CDR3 bases are TGTGCCAGCAGCTCTAGTGAGACCCAGTACTTC. This encodes CASSSSETQYF. This rearrangement joins TRBV7-2 to TRBJ2-5; no clear D gene. This CDR3 region has 11 residues. V gave up 4 bases and J gave up 5 bases, with 5 bases separating them. Germline values: CDR1 SGHTA, CDR2 FQGNSA. The full variable domain, rest sourced from reference TRBV7-2 and TRBJ2-5, is GAGVSQSPSNKVTEKGKDVELRCDPISGHTALYWYRQSLGQGLEFLIYFQGNSAPDKSGLPSDRFSAERTGGSVSTLTIQRTQQEDSAVYLCASSSSETQYFGPGTRLLVL.

The chain joins TRBV21-1 to TRBJ2-1; TRBD2, the D gene given by the table, was not confirmed from the DNA. TRBV21-1 is reported as a pseudogene. The CDR3 has 18 amino acids. CDR3 in amino acids: CASTFLSRGQPLRNEQFF. The CDR3 coding sequence is TGTGCCAGCACCTTCCTCTCGCGGGGTCAACCTCTTAGGAATGAGCAGTTCTTC.

The rearrangement links TRBV4-1 to TRBJ1-4, with a possible D match to TRBD1 (6 bases). Germline loops: CDR1 MGHRA, CDR2 YSYEKL. This CDR3 is built from 16 residues. V was cut by 1 base and J by 4 bases, with 13 bases left in between. In nucleotides, the CDR3 is TGCGCCAGCAGCCAAGGAGCCCGGACAGTTAATGAAAAACTGTTTTTT. It codes for CASSQGARTVNEKLFF.

V gene TRBV7-8 combines with J gene TRBJ2-7; D gene uncertain. CDR1 is SGHVS, CDR2 FQNEAQ, per germline. The V end lost 5 bases, the J end lost 6 bases, and 11 bases lay between the germline ends. CDR3 length: 12 residues. The CDR3, as DNA: TGTGCCAGCAGCGCTCCTCCGGGCGAGCAGTACTTC. Protein product: CASSAPPGEQYF.